The 7 T cell receptor beta chains below all came from one sample that was sequenced in a study of T cell responses to AZD1222 COVID-19 vaccine. Some clones are missing from TCRdb's copy, which holds only in-frame ones; the method was immunoSEQ multiplex PCR. The data show around 120,000 clones, 86% seen once. The input for sequencing was peripheral blood, taken on day 0 of AZD1222 vaccination. These receptors were collected from an adult in good health.

This chain links TRBV5-4 with TRBJ2-5, with D tentatively TRBD2 (5 bases). Looked up from germline, CDR1 is SGHNT and CDR2 is YYREEE (reference sequence). This CDR3 has 13 residues. The V end was cut by 5 bases, the J end by 5 bases, with 13 bases between. CDR3 region: CASRTPRGETQYF. CDR3 bases: TGTGCCAGCAGAACGCCGAGAGGGGAGACCCAGTACTTC.

This clone was seen once. J is TRBJ2-7 and V is TRBV28, with 10 bases aligning to TRBD1. In germline, CDR1 is MDHEN, CDR2 SYDVKM. V was pared by 4 bases and J by 5 bases, with 5 bases of the junction left unmatched. The CDR3 is 14 amino acids. CDR3 protein: CASSSPGQGNEQYF. CDR3 in DNA: TGTGCCAGCAGTTCTCCGGGACAGGGGAACGAGCAGTACTTC.

CDR3 protein: CAIRPLDGAMGRGYGYTF. CDR3 coding DNA: TGTGCCATCAGACCCCTGGACGGAGCTATGGGTCGGGGCTATGGCTACACCTTC. V gene TRBV10-3 combines with J gene TRBJ1-2; unclear D gene. CDR1 and CDR2 (germline): ENHRY, SYGVKD. The CDR3 contains 18 residues. Trimming took 6 bases from V and 4 from J, leaving 27 bases between them.

The chain employs TRBV7-2 and TRBJ2-7; a weak D match, TRBD1 (5 bases). The CDR3 runs 14 residues. Per the germline V gene, CDR1 is SGHTA and CDR2 is FQGNSA. V was pared by 1 base and J by 2 bases, with 9 bases between. The CDR3: CASSLVQGTYEQYF. CDR3 DNA sequence: TGTGCCAGCAGCTTAGTGCAGGGAACCTACGAGCAGTACTTC. Supplemented by reference TRBV7-2 and TRBJ2-7, the full variable domain reads GAGVSQSPSNKVTEKGKDVELRCDPISGHTALYWYRQSLGQGLEFLIYFQGNSAPDKSGLPSDRFSAERTGGSVSTLTIQRTQQEDSAVYLCASSLVQGTYEQYFGPGTRLTVT.

This clone was detected only once. The V and J genes are TRBV5-1 and TRBJ2-5; D is unresolved. Germline V gene sequence: CDR1 SGHRS, CDR2 YFSETQ. This CDR3 is 15 amino acids long. The germline V and J ends were trimmed by 1 base and 4 bases, with 14 bases remaining between them. This CDR3 reads CASSLLSGYGETQYF. The CDR3 DNA reads as TGCGCCAGCAGCTTGTTATCCGGGTATGGAGAGACCCAGTACTTC.

The chain couples TRBV3-1 (or the pseudogene TRBV3-2) to TRBJ1-1; 7 nucleotides line up with TRBD1. J was trimmed by 4 bases and V by 7 bases; bases with no gene match: 9. Germline CDR1 and CDR2: LGHDT and YNNKEL (reference sequence). This CDR3 has 14 residues. The CDR3 region has the DNA TGTGCCAGCAATTACAGACAGGGTAGCACTGAAGCTTTCTTT. The encoded protein is CASNYRQGSTEAFF.

CDR3 region: CASSLSGTANSPLHF. Here the CDR3 DNA reads TGCGCCAGCAGCTTATCAGGGACAGCAAATTCACCCCTCCACTTT. V is TRBV5-1 and J is TRBJ1-6, with TRBD1 identical over 7 bases. The CDR3 totals 15 residues. Unmatched junction bases numbered 6, after V lost 2 bases and J lost 7 bases. The V gene's germline CDR1 is SGHRS and CDR2 YFSETQ.